This TCR beta chain comes out of a study of response to subunit inactivated influenza vaccine. One entry per CDR3 protein results from TCRdb running MiXCR on the RT-PCR reads. The sample lists around 850,000 distinct CDR3 sequences; roughly 18% were seen once. Points on this clonotype: Its antigen is unidentified.

Whole-study findings and limits: The authors suggested that few new T cells are recruited per seasonal influenza vaccination.

The V gene's germline CDR1 is SQVTM and CDR2 ANQGSEA. This CDR3 spans 12 amino acids. Trimming took 4 bases from V and 0 from J, leaving 6 bases between them. The source material was PBMCs from blood, sampled about 5 days after vaccination. This rearrangement joins TRBV29-1 to TRBJ1-1; no firm D call. The TCR originated in a man aged 50-60 years who received an inactivated influenza vaccine. The CDR3 region is CSVGTMNTEAFF. The CDR3, as DNA: TGCAGCGTTGGGACCATGAACACTGAAGCTTTCTTT. Looking up the rest from reference TRBV29-1 and TRBJ1-1 gives the full variable domain: SAVISQKPSRDICQRGTSLTIQCQVDSQVTMMFWYRQQPGQSLTLIATANQGSEATYESGFVIDKFPISRPNLTFSTLTVSNMSPEDSSIYLCSVGTMNTEAFFGQGTRLTVV.